This entry is about one T cell receptor beta chain. Its matching antigen is unknown. This entry comes from a study of T cells in Graves' hyperthyroidism and ophthalmopathy. Study summary: Peripheral blood draws took place at initial diagnosis, ahead of any treatment.

Study-wide results and caveats: Expanded thyroid clonotypes (above 0.001) were mostly also found in blood.

For the diagnoses, clinical symptoms, serum thyroxine and TRAb, thyroid ultrasound and orbital computed tomography were used. Amplified regions were TCR beta CDR3 sequences from RNA transcripts. In the first-round RT-PCR of the TCR CDR3, the HTBI primer set was used. TCRdb reprocessed the multiplex PCR reads with MiXCR, giving one entry per CDR3 protein. The profile shows about 640,000 distinct CDR3 sequences, roughly 15% of them singletons. Trimming removed 0 bases at V and 6 bases at J, with 18 bases between. The germline V gene has CDR1 SGHNT and CDR2 YYREEE (reference sequence). The length of the CDR3 is 17 residues.

The clonotype comes from a woman in her forties or fifties with Graves' ophthalmopathy. V and J are TRBV5-4 and TRBJ2-2, with D perhaps assigned TRBD1 or TRBD2 (6 bases each). The sample comprised blood. The CDR3 protein is CASSLEGFRRGAGELFF. In DNA form, the CDR3 reads TGTGCCAGCAGCTTGGAGGGTTTCCGGAGGGGGGCCGGGGAGCTGTTTTTT.